The sequence of this TCR beta chain was determined in a study of regulatory T cells in long-lasting Graves disease. Broader study findings: Among samples with persistent disease, TRBV28, TRBJ1-2 and TRBJ2-5 were favored.

This clonotype has only one observation. Its antigen remains unknown. The junction differs from germline at one of its ends, possibly a read error. The CDR3 has 17 residues. CDR1 is KGHSH, CDR2 LQKENI, per germline. Time point: newly diagnosed GD, antithyroid drugs for less than 3 months. PBMCs were the source of the RNA used for TCR sequencing. The TCR beta library used iRepertoire HTBI primers with Arm-PCR amplification of CDR3. MiXCR, run by TCRdb on the multiplex PCR reads, gives a single entry per CDR3 protein. The sample shows 390,000 or so distinct CDR3 sequences, about 12% of them seen only once. A further study also used this sample, focusing on T cells in Graves' hyperthyroidism and ophthalmopathy. That study reports: Uncontrolled infection, other autoimmune disease, pregnancy or lactation disqualified patients from enrolment. Most thyroid clonotypes expanded above 0.001 appeared in blood too. Ophthalmopathy and stable hyperthyroidism were told apart by a 13 V-J model.

The material was peripheral blood mononuclear cells (PBMCs), obtained at new diagnosis, from a patient treated with antithyroid drugs. This TCR was sampled from a woman aged 18-35 years with Graves disease. This chain joins TRBV18 and TRBJ1-1; D unresolved. CDR3 amino acids: CASSSFLEAGLNTEALF. Written as DNA, the CDR3 is TGTGCCAGCTCATCCTTCCTCGAGGCCGGTTTAAACACTGAAGCTCTCTTT.